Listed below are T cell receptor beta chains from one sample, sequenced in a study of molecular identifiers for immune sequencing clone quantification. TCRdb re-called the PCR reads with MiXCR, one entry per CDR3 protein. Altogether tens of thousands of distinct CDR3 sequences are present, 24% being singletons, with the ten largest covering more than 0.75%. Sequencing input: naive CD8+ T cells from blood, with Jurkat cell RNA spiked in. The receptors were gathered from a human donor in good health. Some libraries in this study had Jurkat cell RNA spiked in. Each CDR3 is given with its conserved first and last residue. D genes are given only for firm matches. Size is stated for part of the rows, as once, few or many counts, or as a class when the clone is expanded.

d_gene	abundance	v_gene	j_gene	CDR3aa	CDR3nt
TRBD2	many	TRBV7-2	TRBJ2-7	CASSLGGEGQYF	TGTGCCAGCAGCTTAGGAGGGGAGGGGCAGTACTTC
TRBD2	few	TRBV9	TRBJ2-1	CASSVGLAGEWEQFF	TGTGCCAGCAGCGTAGGGCTAGCGGGGGAGTGGGAGCAGTTCTTC
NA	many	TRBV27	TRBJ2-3	CASSQQTGDTQYF	TGTGCCAGCAGTCAGCAGACGGGAGATACGCAGTATTTT
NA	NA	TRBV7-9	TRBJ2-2	CASSHEFSGELFF	TGTGCCAGCAGCCACGAATTTTCGGGGGAGCTGTTTTTT
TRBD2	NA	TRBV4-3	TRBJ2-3	CASSQDLLAGVTDTQYF	TGCGCCAGCAGCCAAGATTTACTAGCGGGAGTCACAGATACGCAGTATTTT
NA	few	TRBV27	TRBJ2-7	CASGLPGLEQYF	TGTGCCAGCGGTTTACCGGGGCTCGAGCAGTACTTC
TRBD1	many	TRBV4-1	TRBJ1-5	CASSLGTVNQPQHF	TGCGCCAGCAGCCTGGGGACAGTGAATCAGCCCCAGCATTTT
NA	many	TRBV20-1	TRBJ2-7	CSARDHLTPYEQYF	TGCAGTGCTAGAGATCACCTAACACCCTACGAGCAGTACTTC
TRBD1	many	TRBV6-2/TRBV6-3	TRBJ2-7	CASSWDRSGTNSYEQYF	TGTGCCAGCAGTTGGGACAGATCGGGGACCAACTCCTACGAGCAGTACTTC
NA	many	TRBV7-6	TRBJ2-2	CASSLYDGGELFF	TGTGCCAGCAGCTTATATGACGGCGGGGAGCTGTTTTTT
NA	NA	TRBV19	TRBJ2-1	CASSIILDNEQFF	TGTGCCAGTAGTATCATTCTTGACAATGAGCAGTTCTTC
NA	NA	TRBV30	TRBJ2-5	CAWSVAGLGATQYF	TGTGCCTGGAGTGTCGCCGGCTTGGGGGCGACCCAGTACTTC
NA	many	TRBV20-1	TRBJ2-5	CRLDQTQYF	TGCAGACTGGACCAGACCCAGTACTTC
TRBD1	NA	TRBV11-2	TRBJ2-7	CASSPGTGCEQYF	TGTGCCAGCAGCCCCGGGACAGGGTGCGAGCAGTACTTC
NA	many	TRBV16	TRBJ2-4	CASSQTPGTIVAKNIQYF	TGTGCCAGCAGCCAAACACCCGGGACGATTGTGGCCAAAAACATTCAGTACTTC
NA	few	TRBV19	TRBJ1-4	CASSMTMRGEKLFF	TGTGCCAGTAGTATGACAATGCGTGGTGAAAAACTGTTTTTT
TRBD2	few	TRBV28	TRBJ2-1	CASSTTTSESYNEQFF	TGTGCCAGCAGTACTACCACTAGCGAATCCTACAATGAGCAGTTCTTC
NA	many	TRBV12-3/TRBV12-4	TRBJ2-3	CASSLRAGVVDTQYF	TGTGCCAGCAGTTTGAGGGCAGGGGTGGTAGATACGCAGTATTTT
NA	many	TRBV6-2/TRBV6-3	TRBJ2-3	CASSYSVGPDTQYF	TGTGCCAGCAGTTACTCTGTCGGCCCAGATACGCAGTATTTT
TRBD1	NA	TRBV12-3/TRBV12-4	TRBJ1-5	CASSPWDSSNQPQHF	TGTGCCAGCAGTCCGTGGGACAGCAGCAATCAGCCCCAGCATTTT
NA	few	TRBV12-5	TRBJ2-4	CASGLVQGIRGGAAKNIQYF	TGTGCTAGTGGTTTGGTCCAGGGGATCAGGGGGGGGGCCGCCAAAAACATTCAGTACTTC
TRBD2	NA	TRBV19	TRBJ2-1	CTSSILAGLYNEQFF	TGTACCAGTAGTATCCTAGCGGGACTCTACAATGAGCAGTTCTTC
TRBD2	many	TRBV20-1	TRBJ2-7	CSARPGLASYEQYF	TGCAGTGCTCGCCCTGGACTAGCGAGCTACGAGCAGTACTTC
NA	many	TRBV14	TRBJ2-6	CASSPAGSGANVLTF	TGTGCCAGCAGCCCCGCCGGCTCTGGGGCCAACGTCCTGACTTTC
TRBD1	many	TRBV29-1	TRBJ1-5	CSVEVGGGGQPQHF	TGCAGCGTTGAAGTTGGAGGGGGCGGACAGCCCCAGCATTTT
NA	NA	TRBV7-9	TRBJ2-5	CASSLFSGTDSLAGTQYF	TGTGCCAGCAGCTTATTTTCGGGGACAGATTCGCTAGCGGGGACCCAGTACTTC
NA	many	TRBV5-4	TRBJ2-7	CASSLGRGDYEQYF	TGTGCCAGCAGCTTGGGACGCGGAGACTACGAGCAGTACTTC
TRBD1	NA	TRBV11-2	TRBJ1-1	CASSPVDREAFF	TGTGCCAGCAGCCCCGTGGACAGGGAAGCTTTCTTT
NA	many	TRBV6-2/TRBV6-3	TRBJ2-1	CASSYWGSVDEQFF	TGTGCCAGCAGTTACTGGGGTAGCGTCGATGAGCAGTTCTTC
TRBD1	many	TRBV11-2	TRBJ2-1	CASSPGTEYNEQFF	TGTGCCAGCAGCCCAGGGACAGAATACAATGAGCAGTTCTTC
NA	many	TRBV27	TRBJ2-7	CASSLSTGSEQYF	TGTGCCAGCAGTTTATCAACAGGGTCCGAGCAGTACTTC
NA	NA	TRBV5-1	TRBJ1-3	CASSPTGILSSGHTIYF	TGCGCCAGCAGCCCCACCGGGATCCTTAGCTCTGGACACACCATATATTTT
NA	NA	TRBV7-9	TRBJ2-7	CASSRPTNLDSVYEQYF	TGTGCCAGCAGCCGACCTACCAACCTGGACAGCGTATACGAGCAGTACTTC
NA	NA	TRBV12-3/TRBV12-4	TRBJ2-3	CASSLTGRTDTQYF	TGTGCCAGCAGTTTAACAGGGAGGACAGATACGCAGTATTTT
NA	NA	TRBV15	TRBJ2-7	CATSRELADSYEQYF	TGTGCCACCAGCAGAGAGCTGGCGGACTCCTACGAGCAGTACTTC
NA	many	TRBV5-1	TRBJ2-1	CATKLNWGDYYNEQFF	TGCGCCACAAAGCTTAATTGGGGGGATTATTACAATGAGCAGTTCTTC
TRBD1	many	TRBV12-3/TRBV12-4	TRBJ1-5	CASTRGQNSNQPQHF	TGTGCCAGCACCAGGGGACAGAATAGCAATCAGCCCCAGCATTTT
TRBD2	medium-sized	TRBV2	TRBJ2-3	CASSASGGTDTQYF	TGTGCCAGCAGTGCTAGCGGGGGCACAGATACGCAGTATTTT
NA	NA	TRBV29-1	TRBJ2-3	CSVVGGPLYDTQYF	TGCAGCGTTGTAGGGGGACCCCTTTATGATACGCAGTATTTT
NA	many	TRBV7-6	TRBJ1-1	CASSLGQGAPEAFF	TGTGCCAGCAGCTTAGGCCAGGGTGCCCCTGAAGCTTTCTTT
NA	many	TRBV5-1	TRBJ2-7	CASSLHTDGVYEQYF	TGCGCCAGCAGCTTGCATACCGACGGAGTCTACGAGCAGTACTTC
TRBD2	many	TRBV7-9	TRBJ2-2	CASSFAGGPHGELFF	TGTGCCAGCAGCTTCGCGGGAGGGCCCCACGGGGAGCTGTTTTTT
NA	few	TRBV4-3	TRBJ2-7	CASSQARGSYEQYF	TGCGCCAGCAGCCAAGCTCGGGGTTCCTACGAGCAGTACTTC
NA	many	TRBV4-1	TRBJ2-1	CASSQDVGSYNEQFF	TGCGCCAGCAGCCAAGATGTGGGCTCCTACAATGAGCAGTTCTTC
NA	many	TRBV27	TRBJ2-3	CASGLGTQYF	TGTGCCAGCGGCCTGGGGACGCAGTATTTT
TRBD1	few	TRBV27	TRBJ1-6	CASSMGTVKNSPLRF	TGTGCCAGCAGTATGGGGACAGTTAAAAATTCACCCCTCCGCTTT
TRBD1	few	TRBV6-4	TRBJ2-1	CASSRSGGAGNEQFF	TGTGCCAGCAGTAGGTCAGGGGGCGCAGGTAATGAGCAGTTCTTC
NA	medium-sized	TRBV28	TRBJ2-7	CASSFVPRDEQYF	TGTGCCAGCAGTTTTGTGCCTCGGGACGAGCAGTACTTC
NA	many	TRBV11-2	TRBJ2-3	CASSLGGSGTDTQYF	TGTGCCAGCAGCTTAGGAGGGAGTGGCACAGATACGCAGTATTTT
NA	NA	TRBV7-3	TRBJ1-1	CASSPTTDLTEAFF	TGTGCCAGCAGCCCGACGACAGACCTCACTGAAGCTTTCTTT
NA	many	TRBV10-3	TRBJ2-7	CAISGRGGSYEQYF	TGTGCCATCAGTGGGAGGGGTGGCTCCTACGAGCAGTACTTC
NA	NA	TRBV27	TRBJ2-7	CASSYTSGSYEQYF	TGTGCCAGCAGTTATACATCGGGCTCCTACGAGCAGTACTTC
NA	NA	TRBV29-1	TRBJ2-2	CSVQPWDRNTGELFF	TGCAGCGTCCAACCCTGGGACCGAAACACCGGGGAGCTGTTTTTT
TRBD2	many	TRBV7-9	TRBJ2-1	CASIVAGGPNEQFF	TGTGCCAGCATTGTAGCGGGAGGGCCCAATGAGCAGTTCTTC